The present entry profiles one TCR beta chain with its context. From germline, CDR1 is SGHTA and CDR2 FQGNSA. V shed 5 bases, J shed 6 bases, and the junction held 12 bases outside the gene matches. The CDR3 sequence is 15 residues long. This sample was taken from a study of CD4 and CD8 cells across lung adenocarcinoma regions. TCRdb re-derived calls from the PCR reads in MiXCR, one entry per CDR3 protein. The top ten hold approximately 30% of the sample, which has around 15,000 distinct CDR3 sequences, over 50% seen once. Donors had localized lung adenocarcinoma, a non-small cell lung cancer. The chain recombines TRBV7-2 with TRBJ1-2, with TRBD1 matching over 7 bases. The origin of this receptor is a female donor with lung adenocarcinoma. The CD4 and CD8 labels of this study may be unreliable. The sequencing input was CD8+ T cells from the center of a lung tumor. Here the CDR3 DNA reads TGTGCCAGCAGCCCAGAGGGGACAGCATCTCATGGCTACACCTTC. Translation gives CASSPEGTASHGYTF.